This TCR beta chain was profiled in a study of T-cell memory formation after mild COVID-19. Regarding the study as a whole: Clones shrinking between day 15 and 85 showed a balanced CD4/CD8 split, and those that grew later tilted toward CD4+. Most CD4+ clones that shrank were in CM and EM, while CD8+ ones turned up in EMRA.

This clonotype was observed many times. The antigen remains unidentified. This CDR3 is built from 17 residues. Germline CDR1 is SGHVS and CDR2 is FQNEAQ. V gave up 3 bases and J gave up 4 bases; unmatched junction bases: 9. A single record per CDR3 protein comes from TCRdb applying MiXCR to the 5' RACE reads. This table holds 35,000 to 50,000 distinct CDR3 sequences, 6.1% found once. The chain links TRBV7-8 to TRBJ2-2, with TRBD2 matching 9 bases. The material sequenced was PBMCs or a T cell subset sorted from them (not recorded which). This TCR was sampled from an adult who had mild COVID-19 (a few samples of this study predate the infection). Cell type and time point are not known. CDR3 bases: TGTGCCAGCAGCTTTTTTTCCCTAGCGGGAACCACCGGGGAGCTGTTTTTT. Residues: CASSFFSLAGTTGELFF.